This T cell receptor beta chain comes out of a study of blood T cells in healthy people across ages. Findings and caveats of the study: Unsorted PBMCs blocked a conclusive comparison of naive and antigen-experienced cells.

In terms of origin and age, donors were healthy Caucasian individuals from Russia aged about 6 to 100. The CDR3 sequence is 16 residues long. The V end was cut by 0 bases, the J end by 8 bases, with 19 bases between. The germline V gene encodes CDR1 LGHNA and CDR2 YSLEER. Sample-barcoded 5' priming and a J-beta primer mix drove a second PCR of 7 to 11 cycles. Per-sample output comprised a minimum of 2.5 million paired-end reads containing CDR3. TCRdb redid the calling of the 5' RACE reads with MiXCR, one entry per CDR3 protein. The table lists 1.8 million or so distinct CDR3 sequences, roughly 43% of them singletons. This clonotype has a handful of counts. Its antigen is not identified.

Sequenced input: blood. This chain joins TRBV4-3 and TRBJ1-2, with D tentatively TRBD1 (5 bases). The sequence came from a human donor in good health. The CDR3 DNA reads as TGCGCCAGCAGCCAAGAATATGGTGTTGCAGGGCCGGGCTACACCTTC. It encodes CASSQEYGVAGPGYTF.